Below, one TCR beta chain is given with its context. Its antigen specificity is not known. No base-level quality is on record; no much larger clone is a single base apart. Including cysteine and phenylalanine, the CDR3 has 14 amino acids. The only DNA kept is the CDR3, 42 bases in frame from the first base. V loses 5 bases, J loses 8 bases, and the germline ends lie 15 bases apart. The germline V gene yields SGHAT for CDR1 and FQNNGV for CDR2. Donors were healthy HIV-negative adults with no recently reported acute infections or vaccinations. Only Caucasian adults living in Nashville, Tennessee, USA were represented among the donors. CD4+ T cells were enriched by magnetic negative selection; naive cells were then positively selected on CD45RA, and the negative fraction formed the memory subset. Blood was obtained by leukapheresis, after which PBMCs were separated by Ficoll-Histopaque density gradient centrifugation and cryopreserved in liquid nitrogen vapor phase. Analytical flow cytometry was used to check the purity and quantity of every magnetically sorted T cell population. Genomic DNA was isolated from each sorted fraction and quantified by UV absorbance on a Nanodrop 2000c.

This entry belongs to a study of shared clonotypes between healthy human individuals (dated by TCRdb to 2020 to 2022). Broadly, across the study: The cohort comprised two women and a few men aged 18 to 49 years. Per donor, leukapheresis produced somewhere between about 0.94 and 9.5 billion PBMCs. To increase sequencing depth and limit assay-specific biases, different laboratories used diverse techniques to prepare libraries and sequence TCR repertoires. To estimate repertoire size and how much clonotype sharing occurs between individuals, the study deeply sequenced the blood TCR repertoires of roughly 5 healthy adults. Per donor, three plates each were used for CD4 naive and CD4 memory, two for CD8 naive, and one for CD8 memory.

Using the deep immunoSEQ assay, multiplex PCR amplified TCR CDR3 regions from genomic DNA. Genomic DNA extracted from each cell subset was distributed evenly over all wells of several immunoSEQ 96-well plates, and each plate served as one replicate. For sorted subsets, approximately 200 ng of genomic DNA, equivalent to some 33,000 T cell genomes, went into each replicate PCR. The purified libraries were quantified using a Qubit 3.0 fluorometer, sized with a Bioanalyzer 2100, and then quantified again using the KAPA Library Quantification kit. Every immunoSEQ 96-well plate was sequenced on a dedicated single-read 150-cycle Illumina NextSeq 550 flow cell. Per the authors' processing: Because the immunoSEQ output included only junctional sequences and no quality scores, the filtering could not be the same as the filtering used for full-length reads. Sequences were annotated with PyIR, a Python wrapper for IgBLAST v1.9, and V/J genes and CDR3 were assigned using IMGT germline references. Reads were removed for weak V/J assignments (E-value above 1e-6), missing CDR3, stop codons, out-of-frame junctions, or ambiguous translated residues. A V3J clonotype was defined by an identical inferred V gene, J gene, and CDR3 amino acid sequence. Percentage overlap between repertoires was computed as shared unique clonotypes divided by the size of the smaller repertoire. Three approaches were used to assess repertoire richness: RTK rarefaction, the Chao1 estimator, and Recon v2.1 estimates of unobserved clonotypes. Generation probabilities for all TCRbeta clonotypes obtained by the gDNA method from several donors were computed using OLGA. Not all clones reach the TCRdb copy of this immuneACCESS table, which keeps in-frame sequences only. Checked studies attribute under half of the gap to unresolved V genes and leave the rest unexplained. For V, J and clone size, that table is used; D and trimming come from the DNA. In this sample the table shows about 2.4 million clones, 90% to 95% of which occur a single time. The ten largest clones take up around 0.15% of the sample.

What the work shows at the level of the full study, not this receptor alone: Sampling was restricted to blood, and TCR repertoires in tissues likely differ from the TCR repertoires found in blood. Because the study included only a small number of donors, the genetic and exposure-history diversity represented was limited. Higher generation probabilities were observed for clonotypes shared by all four sorted-subset donors than for non-shared clonotypes. Even with the large sequencing depth, rarefaction of the sorted-subset datasets indicated that sequencing was incomplete. Naive subsets generally had larger estimated clonotype richness than memory subsets. When a handful of donors were compared, the shared fraction of clonotypes was around 5% for naive CD4, about 4% for naive CD8, 2% to 2.5% for memory CD4, and 0.4% for memory CD8. Based on pairwise subsampling, the degree of clonotype sharing among donors was expected to be affected by sequencing depth.

The receptor comes from a man aged 18 to 30 in good health. Specimen: naive CD4+ T cells sorted from blood. The cell subset or site label, read with the paper, signifies: CD45RA+ positively selected. Recombination connected TRBV11-2 to TRBJ1-4; a confident D gene designation cannot be given. In nucleotide form, the sequence is TGTGCCAGCAGCCGGGAGCCAGTCAAGGAAAAACTGTTTTTT. Protein translation: CASSREPVKEKLFF.